These 18 T cell receptor beta chains were all obtained from the same sample, sequenced in a study of cytomegalovirus exposure and HLA in healthy donors. In the PCR, 60 Vbeta and 13 Jbeta primers were used. Sequencing used immunoSEQ multiplex PCR; TCRdb keeps in-frame clones, though not all of them. The repertoire holds some 120,000 clones, with about 74% as singletons. Sequencing was carried out using PBMCs. These receptors originate from a woman in her 50s in good health and CMV-seropositive.

The chain employs TRBV18 and TRBJ1-1, with D perhaps matching TRBD1 (5 bases). This CDR3 has 15 residues. Per the germline V gene, CDR1 is KGHSH and CDR2 is LQKENI. The ends were cut back, 3 bases at V and 4 bases at J, with 15 bases in the middle. The CDR3 coding sequence is TGTGCCAGCTCACCTAATCCCGCGGGACTCACTGAAGCTTTCTTT. Its protein product is CASSPNPAGLTEAFF.

This clone was seen a handful of times. This rearrangement joins TRBV19 to TRBJ1-3; maybe TRBD1 (5 bases). Trimming took off 7 bases at V and 0 bases at J, with 22 bases between the two ends. The CDR3 covers 18 residues. Germline CDR1 reads LNHDA; CDR2 reads SQIVND (reference sequence). This chain's CDR3 is CASTKPRDGMSSGNTIYF. CDR3 nucleotides: TGTGCCAGTACCAAACCGCGGGACGGAATGAGCTCTGGAAACACCATATATTTT.

V is TRBV6-5 and J is TRBJ2-1; D not resolved. V lost 8 bases and J lost 0, with 14 bases in between. The CDR3 extends over 15 amino acids. Per germline, CDR1 MNHEY and CDR2 SVGAGI. CDR3 amino acids: CASRAGSSSYNEQFF. CDR3 nucleotide sequence: TGTGCCAGCCGAGCAGGATCCTCCTCCTACAATGAGCAGTTCTTC.

This clone was counted a few times. This chain uses TRBV4-2 with TRBJ1-1, with D unresolved. Trimming left V 0 bases short and J 5 bases short, with 7 bases between. The germline CDR1 and CDR2 sequences are LGHNA and YNFKEQ. The CDR3 length is 13 residues. CDR3 sequence (DNA): TGTGCCAGCAGCCAAGATGTTCGGACTGAAGCTTTCTTT. Its protein product is CASSQDVRTEAFF.

This clone occurred once. J is TRBJ2-5 and V is TRBV5-6, with 7 bases fitting TRBD2. Germline V CDR1 and CDR2: SGHDT, YYEEEE. The V gene end was trimmed by 0 bases and the J gene end by 9 bases; junction bases not matched to a gene: 8. The CDR3 has 14 residues. CDR3 nucleotide sequence: TGTGCCAGCAGCTTGGTTGGTGGCGCGGGGGCCCAGTACTTC. It codes for CASSLVGGAGAQYF.

This sequence joins TRBV7-2 and TRBJ1-6; a weak D match, TRBD1 (5 bases). CDR1 is SGHTA and CDR2 is FQGNSA in the germline V gene. The CDR3 totals 14 residues. The V gene lost 5 bases and the J gene lost 5 bases, with 10 bases spanning the gap. CDR3: CASSIGANNSPLHF. In DNA form, the CDR3 reads TGTGCCAGCAGCATAGGGGCGAATAATTCACCCCTCCACTTT.

The table lists this clone with a count of one. This rearrangement joins TRBV6-4 to TRBJ2-1; 9 bases map to TRBD1. The ends lost 7 bases at V and 6 bases at J; junction bases unmatched: 7. The CDR3 is 14 amino acids. Germline V gene sequence: CDR1 MRHNA, CDR2 SNTAGT. The CDR3 nucleotides are TGTGCCAGCAAGCGGGACAGGGCTAGCAATGAGCAGTTCTTC. Translation gives CASKRDRASNEQFF.

V and J are TRBV29-1 and TRBJ1-3, with TRBD1 matching over 8 bases. The CDR3 is made up of 12 amino acids. V lost 7 bases and J lost 4; bases outside the gene matches: 3. Germline V gives CDR1 SQVTM, CDR2 ANQGSEA. CDR3 in DNA: TGCAGCGCTCAGGGGGCCGGAAACACCATATATTTT. Protein sequence: CSAQGAGNTIYF.

CDR3 nucleotide sequence: TGTGCCAGTATGGGCGGGAGCAGTGTTCAAGCTTTCTTT. The encoded protein is CASMGGSSVQAFF. The gene calls are TRBV19 and TRBJ1-1, with D unclear. The germline V gene encodes CDR1 LNHDA and CDR2 SQIVND (reference sequence). Trimming cost V 7 bases and J 9 bases, with 18 bases left between them. The CDR3 is 13 residues long.

The chain is built from TRBV10-1 and TRBJ2-3; 7 positions match TRBD2. V gave up 8 bases and J gave up 4 bases; unmatched junction bases: 12. The CDR3 length is 15 residues. Germline V gives CDR1 WNHNN, CDR2 SYGVQD (reference sequence). Here the CDR3 DNA reads TGCGCCAGCGGACCAGGGAGGGGTAGCGCAGATACGCAGTATTTT. The encoded protein is CASGPGRGSADTQYF.

The chain has TRBV2 and TRBJ2-7; 10 bases line up with TRBD2. Germline V gene sequence: CDR1 SNHLY, CDR2 FYNNEI. Trimming at V came to 2 bases and at J to 0 bases, leaving 1 base not matched to a gene. This CDR3 contains 15 residues. The CDR3 loop reads CASSELAGDSYEQYF. The DNA for the CDR3 is TGTGCCAGCAGTGAACTAGCGGGGGACTCCTACGAGCAGTACTTC.

The V call is TRBV7-6, the J call TRBJ2-3; 10 nucleotides line up with TRBD2. The junction had 16 bases not matched to a gene; V was cut back by 5 bases and J by 2 bases. The CDR3 has 19 amino acids. The V gene's germline CDR1 is SGHVS and CDR2 FNYEAQ. In DNA, the CDR3 is TGTGCCAGCAGCCCTCGGGGTCCTAGCGGGGGACCCCTCACAGATACGCAGTATTTT. This encodes CASSPRGPSGGPLTDTQYF.

V usage is TRBV18 and J usage is TRBJ1-1, with D maybe TRBD1 (6 bases). The CDR3 is made up of 15 amino acids. Germline CDR1 and CDR2: KGHSH and LQKENI. The V end lost 4 bases, the J end lost 1 base, and 13 bases lay between the germline ends. CDR3 sequence reads: CASSLTPGQNTEAFF. The CDR3 DNA reads TGTGCCAGCTCACTAACTCCGGGACAGAACACTGAAGCTTTCTTT. Filled out from reference TRBV18 and TRBJ1-1, the complete variable domain reads NAGVMQNPRHLVRRRGQEARLRCSPMKGHSHVYWYRQLPEEGLKFMVYLQKENIIDESGMPKERFSAEFPKEGPSILRIQQVVRGDSAAYFCASSLTPGQNTEAFFGQGTRLTVV.

The chain links TRBV7-2 to TRBJ2-5; 7 nucleotides match TRBD1. The V gene end was trimmed by 5 bases and the J gene end by 5 bases; junction bases not matched to a gene: 14. Looked up from germline, CDR1 is SGHTA and CDR2 is FQGNSA. The CDR3 runs 16 residues. The CDR3, as DNA: TGTGCCAGCAGCGTACAAGAGACAGGGTTGGGGGAGACCCAGTACTTC. Protein product: CASSVQETGLGETQYF.

The chain couples TRBV2 to TRBJ1-5; 8 bases align to TRBD1. CDR1 SNHLY and CDR2 FYNNEI come from the germline V gene. V dropped 7 bases and J dropped 3; count of bases not matched to a gene: 8. This CDR3 is built from 15 residues. Here the CDR3 reads CASTRTGTFNQPQHF. In nucleotides, the CDR3 is TGTGCCAGCACTAGGACAGGGACTTTCAATCAGCCCCAGCATTTT.

This chain links TRBV27 with TRBJ2-2; 8 bases map to TRBD1. The CDR3 is made up of 15 amino acids. From germline, CDR1 is MNHEY and CDR2 SMNVEV (reference sequence). Trimming at V came to 5 bases and at J to 6 bases, leaving 8 bases not matched to a gene. CDR3 nucleotide sequence: TGTGCCAGCAGTCTGCGAGGACAGGGACCCGGGGAGCTGTTTTTT. Translating gives CASSLRGQGPGELFF.

For this clone: Relative to the germline gene, one junction end is altered; a read error may explain this. The J gene is TRBJ2-5, the V gene TRBV6-5; 11 bases line up with TRBD1. Germline V gives CDR1 MNHEY, CDR2 SVGAGI. The CDR3 contains 15 residues. As DNA, the CDR3 is TGTGCCAGCAGTCAGGGACAGGGGGACCACGAGACCCAGTACTTC. Its translation: CASSQGQGDHETQYF.

The genes are TRBV5-6 and TRBJ2-7; 8 bases align to TRBD1. Trimming took 2 bases from V and 3 from J; bases not matched to a gene: 1. CDR3 length: 13 amino acids. Germline assignment: CDR1 SGHDT and CDR2 YYEEEE. CDR3 DNA sequence: TGTGCCAGCAGCTTCGGGACAGGCTACGAGCAGTACTTC. Amino acids: CASSFGTGYEQYF.